A single sample is the source of the 28 T cell receptor beta chains below, sequenced in a study of cytomegalovirus exposure and HLA in healthy donors (dated by TCRdb to the late 2010s). Library construction relied on the immunoSEQ multiplex PCR assay. For the multiplex PCR, a mixture combining 60 forward primers for TCR Vbeta segments and 13 reverse primers for TCR Jbeta segments was used. What TCRdb holds here is the immuneACCESS table cut down to in-frame rearrangements. Part of the clones is not present; checked against another copy, under half of the missing clones reflect an unresolved V gene, and the others are unexplained. The sample yields a few hundred thousand clones; 80% to 95% were counted once. About 1.7% of the sample belongs to the ten largest clones. Source material: PBMCs. All receptors come from a girl aged 2-10 years in good health and CMV-seronegative.

The chain combines TRBV7-9 with TRBJ2-5; a weak D match, TRBD2 (5 bases). The germline CDR1 and CDR2 sequences are SEHNR and FQNEAQ (reference sequence). The CDR3 is 15 residues long. V lost 5 bases and J lost 5, with 18 bases in between. The CDR3 nucleotides are TGTGCCAGCAGCGTATTATCGGCGAGAGGGGAGACCCAGTACTTC. This gives the protein CASSVLSARGETQYF.

The chain carries TRBV21-1 and TRBJ2-3; no check of the table's D call, TRBD2, against the DNA was made. TRBV21-1 is a recognized pseudogene. The CDR3 runs 14 residues. For the CDR3, the DNA is TGTGCCAGCCTAGCGGGGGGGCGTGCAGATACGCAGTATTTT. Residues: CASLAGGRADTQYF.

This clone was seen once. The J gene is TRBJ2-6, the V gene TRBV12-2; TRBD1 is the table's D call, not checked against the DNA. TRBV12-2 is a recognized pseudogene. There are 17 residues in the CDR3. The CDR3 is CASRYGTAISGANVLTF. The CDR3 DNA follows: TGTGCAAGTCGCTACGGGACAGCCATCTCTGGGGCCAACGTCCTGACTTTC.

This chain links TRBV15 with TRBJ2-2, with TRBD2 matching over 10 bases. Germline V gene lookup returns CDR1 LNHNV and CDR2 YYDKDF (reference sequence). The junction had 13 bases not matched to a gene; V was cut back by 5 bases and J by 1 base. The CDR3 loop spans 19 amino acids. The CDR3 nucleotides read TGTGCCACCAGCGGATCGAGGGCCATAGCGGGAGGGAACACCGGGGAGCTGTTTTTT. Amino acids: CATSGSRAIAGGNTGELFF.

This chain connects TRBV7-2 to TRBJ2-1, with D possibly being TRBD1 (5 bases). The CDR3 runs to 14 residues. Trimming cost V 0 bases and J 8 bases, with 11 bases left between them. Germline assignment: CDR1 SGHTA and CDR2 FQGNSA. The CDR3 DNA reads as TGTGCCAGCAGCTTAGCGCTTCTAGGGGATGAGCAGTTCTTC. Encoded protein: CASSLALLGDEQFF.

The chain joins TRBV9 to TRBJ2-2; tentatively, D is TRBD2 (6 bases). CDR1 and CDR2 from the germline V gene are SGDLS and YYNGEE. The CDR3 consists of 13 residues. Trimming cost V 3 bases and J 4 bases, with 7 bases left between them. The CDR3 DNA is TGTGCCAGCAGCGGGAGGGTCACCGGGGAGCTGTTTTTT. It translates to CASSGRVTGELFF.

The chain recombines TRBV7-9 with TRBJ1-4, with 10 bases aligning to TRBD1. This CDR3 region has 15 residues. Germline assignment: CDR1 SEHNR and CDR2 FQNEAQ (reference sequence). V was pared by 5 bases and J by 6 bases, with 6 bases of the junction left unmatched. The CDR3 region is CASSPPGTGDEKLFF. The CDR3 coding sequence is TGTGCCAGCAGCCCTCCCGGGACAGGGGATGAAAAACTGTTTTTT.

The chain uses TRBV5-4 and TRBJ2-2; 8 positions match TRBD2. Germline V gene data show CDR1 as SGHNT and CDR2 as YYREEE (reference sequence). The CDR3 is 16 amino acids. Trimming cost V 4 bases and J 7 bases; bases outside gene matches: 12. CDR3 loop: CASSAPTSGGGGELFF. The DNA for the CDR3 is TGTGCCAGCAGCGCGCCCACTAGCGGAGGGGGCGGGGAGCTGTTTTTT.

The chain recombines TRBV19 with TRBJ2-3; 9 bases map to TRBD1. The junction had 4 bases not matched to a gene; V was cut back by 2 bases and J by 1 base. Per the germline V gene, CDR1 is LNHDA and CDR2 is SQIVND (reference sequence). The CDR3 runs 16 residues. The CDR3 here is CASSITGGRGTDTQYF. The CDR3 DNA reads as TGTGCCAGTAGTATAACAGGGGGCCGGGGCACAGATACGCAGTATTTT.

The rearrangement joins TRBV6-6 to TRBJ1-4; perhaps TRBD1 as D (6 bases). Trimming took 6 bases from V and 7 from J, leaving 15 bases between them. CDR1 MNHNY and CDR2 SVGAGI come from the germline V gene (reference sequence). The CDR3 contains 14 residues. CDR3 sequence: CASSKQGSGEKLFF. DNA for the CDR3: TGTGCCAGCAGCAAACAGGGCTCCGGTGAAAAACTGTTTTTT.

Here the CDR3 reads CASSSFGTYANTGELFF. The CDR3, as DNA: TGTGCCAGCAGCTCATTTGGGACATACGCGAACACCGGGGAGCTGTTTTTT. The rearrangement uses TRBV5-4 and TRBJ2-2; D is perhaps TRBD1 (6 bases). The CDR3 extends over 17 amino acids. Germline V CDR1 and CDR2: SGHNT, YYREEE (reference sequence). The ends were cut back, 3 bases at V and 0 bases at J, with 15 bases in the middle.

V and J are TRBV19 and TRBJ1-2; TRBD1 might be the D (5 bases). Trimming removed 4 bases from V and 1 base from J, with 16 bases in between. Germline V gene data show CDR1 as LNHDA and CDR2 as SQIVND (reference sequence). The CDR3 totals 16 residues. CDR3 region: CASSSSRAQDNYGYTF. CDR3 bases: TGTGCCAGTAGTAGTAGCAGGGCCCAAGATAACTATGGCTACACCTTC.

With respect to this clone: This sample also contains other DNA sequences that code for the same CDR3. This chain joins TRBV9 and TRBJ2-3; TRBD2 aligns across 13 bases. The CDR3 sequence is 15 residues long. Unmatched junction bases numbered 2, after V lost 1 base and J lost 6 bases. The germline gives CDR1 SGDLS, CDR2 YYNGEE. This CDR3 is CASSVTSGGADTQYF. In nucleotides, the CDR3 is TGTGCCAGCAGCGTAACTAGCGGGGGGGCCGATACGCAGTATTTT.

This chain links TRBV20-1 with TRBJ2-7; the match to TRBD1 covers 8 bases. Germline-derived CDR1 and CDR2 are DFQATT and SNEGSKA (reference sequence). Trimming at V came to 7 bases and at J to 5 bases, leaving 4 bases not matched to a gene. There are 11 residues in the CDR3. Here the CDR3 reads CSGGQGDEQYF. DNA of the CDR3: TGCAGTGGAGGACAGGGAGACGAGCAGTACTTC.

This chain links TRBV5-1 with TRBJ2-5, with 8 bases matching TRBD2. This CDR3 is built from 14 residues. V shed 0 bases and J 5 bases; nucleotides not matched to a gene: 3. Germline CDR1 is SGHRS and CDR2 is YFSETQ. The CDR3 nucleotides are TGCGCCAGCAGCTTGGGGACTAGCTTGGAGACCCAGTACTTC. Its protein is CASSLGTSLETQYF.

This chain connects TRBV14 to TRBJ2-2; D remains ambiguous. This CDR3 is built from 14 residues. Trimming removed 1 base from V and 5 bases from J, with 8 bases in between. The germline V gene encodes CDR1 SGHDN and CDR2 FVKESK. CDR3 amino acids: CASSQVLSTGELFF. The DNA of the CDR3 is TGTGCCAGCAGCCAAGTGCTATCGACCGGGGAGCTGTTTTTT.

The chain has TRBV6-1 and TRBJ1-3; D gene uncertain. This CDR3 is 14 amino acids long. V lost 7 bases and J lost 2, with 12 bases in between. Germline CDR1 is MNHNS and CDR2 is SASEGT. This CDR3 reads CASTTTRTGNTIYF. CDR3 sequence (DNA): TGTGCCAGCACCACTACTAGGACTGGAAACACCATATATTTT.

V is TRBV2 and J is TRBJ1-3; tentatively, D is TRBD1 (5 bases). The CDR3 has 15 residues. The germline V gene encodes CDR1 SNHLY and CDR2 FYNNEI. This chain's CDR3 is CGRSGEEDNGNTIYF. CDR3 in DNA: TGTGGCAGGTCGGGGGAGGAGGATAATGGAAACACCATATATTTT.

The chain employs TRBV27 and TRBJ2-2, with 8 bases aligning to TRBD2. The CDR3 consists of 16 residues. The germline V gene encodes CDR1 MNHEY and CDR2 SMNVEV (reference sequence). Germline trimming cut 5 bases from V and 6 bases from J; bases unmatched to any gene: 11. CDR3 coding DNA: TGTGCCAGCAGTAAGGGGCTAGCGGGCCATCCCGGGGAGCTGTTTTTT. Translated, it gives CASSKGLAGHPGELFF.

The chain carries TRBV5-1 and TRBJ2-1; TRBD1 agrees at 10 bases. The CDR3 covers 16 residues. From germline, CDR1 is SGHRS and CDR2 YFSETQ. Germline trimming cut 2 bases from V and 5 bases from J; bases unmatched to any gene: 7. The CDR3 region is CASSFTPGQGNNEQFF. The CDR3 nucleotides read TGCGCCAGCAGCTTTACTCCGGGACAGGGGAACAATGAGCAGTTCTTC.

The chain couples TRBV7-9 to TRBJ2-7; 8 bases line up with TRBD1. Germline V gene sequence: CDR1 SEHNR, CDR2 FQNEAQ (reference sequence). The CDR3 consists of 14 residues. Losses at the gene ends were 3 bases for V and 3 bases for J; bases not matched to a gene: 4. CDR3 loop: CASSFEGQDYEQYF. The CDR3 DNA reads as TGTGCCAGCAGCTTTGAGGGACAGGACTACGAGCAGTACTTC.

The chain combines TRBV5-4 with TRBJ1-1, with TRBD1 as a possible D gene (6 bases). Between the trimmed V and J ends, which lost 1 base and 0 bases, there was a span of 13 bases. Germline assignment: CDR1 SGHNT and CDR2 YYREEE (reference sequence). The CDR3 runs to 16 residues. CDR3 residues: CASSLLGRDMNTEAFF. CDR3 nucleotides: TGTGCCAGCAGCTTGCTCGGGAGGGACATGAACACTGAAGCTTTCTTT.

The chain joins TRBV27 to TRBJ1-5, with 7 bases identical to TRBD1. Germline-derived CDR1 and CDR2 are MNHEY and SMNVEV (reference sequence). The CDR3 length is 17 residues. V trimming: 5 bases; J trimming: 0 bases; junction bases outside the gene matches: 10. CDR3 in amino acids: CASSDRDSINSNQPQHF. The CDR3 bases are TGTGCCAGCAGTGACCGGGACAGCATTAATAGCAATCAGCCCCAGCATTTT.

The chain employs TRBV2 and TRBJ1-6; 9 positions agree with TRBD1. In germline, CDR1 is SNHLY, CDR2 FYNNEI. Trimming at V came to 4 bases and at J to 9 bases, leaving 7 bases not matched to a gene. The CDR3 sequence is 15 residues long. The CDR3 loop reads CASSGGDRVGSPLHF. Here the CDR3 DNA reads TGTGCCAGCAGTGGGGGGGACAGGGTGGGTTCACCCCTCCACTTT.

This clone was seen only once. The chain uses TRBV7-2 and TRBJ1-1, with 8 bases identical to TRBD1. The CDR3 sequence is 14 residues long. CDR1 SGHTA and CDR2 FQGNSA come from the germline V gene. With 4 bases clipped from V and 1 base from J, the junction kept 2 bases outside the gene matches. CDR3 DNA: TGTGCCAGCAGCTCAGGACAGGGGAACACTGAAGCTTTCTTT. Amino acids: CASSSGQGNTEAFF. The full variable domain, with the rest looked up from reference TRBV7-2 and TRBJ1-1, is GAGVSQSPSNKVTEKGKDVELRCDPISGHTALYWYRQSLGQGLEFLIYFQGNSAPDKSGLPSDRFSAERTGGSVSTLTIQRTQQEDSAVYLCASSSGQGNTEAFFGQGTRLTVV.

The V gene is TRBV14, the J gene TRBJ1-1, with D unresolved. The CDR3 loop spans 15 amino acids. V lost 4 bases and J lost 0, with 12 bases in between. CDR1 and CDR2 from the germline V gene are SGHDN and FVKESK. CDR3 nucleotide sequence: TGTGCCAGCAGCCCCGCGCTCGGAGTGAACACTGAAGCTTTCTTT. Amino acids: CASSPALGVNTEAFF.

The chain links TRBV5-1 to TRBJ2-7, with 8 bases matching TRBD2. CDR1 is SGHRS and CDR2 is YFSETQ in the germline V gene. The trim removed 0 bases at V and 1 base at J, leaving 3 bases unmatched. The CDR3 has 15 residues. CDR3 amino acids: CASSLEAGGSYEQYF. CDR3 DNA sequence: TGCGCCAGCAGCTTGGAGGCGGGAGGATCCTACGAGCAGTACTTC. Full variable domain (remainder filled in from reference TRBV5-1 and TRBJ2-7): KAGVTQTPRYLIKTRGQQVTLSCSPISGHRSVSWYQQTPGQGLQFLFEYFSETQRNKGNFPGRFSGRQFSNSRSEMNVSTLELGDSALYLCASSLEAGGSYEQYFGPGTRLTVT.

This chain links TRBV6-5 with TRBJ2-7, with 7 bases fitting TRBD1. J was trimmed by 2 bases and V by 0 bases; bases with no gene match: 4. The CDR3 runs 15 residues. Germline V gene sequence: CDR1 MNHEY, CDR2 SVGAGI. DNA for the CDR3: TGTGCCAGCAGTTACTCCAGGGACAGAGCCTACGAGCAGTACTTC. It encodes CASSYSRDRAYEQYF.